The sequence of this T cell receptor (beta chain) was determined in a study of blood T cell repertoires in COVID-19. Background on the study: There were acute and convalescent COVID-19 samples, and they came from the United States, Italy and Spain. The analysed material was cDNA or gDNA that came from T cells, B-cell-depleted T cells, or PBMCs.

Deletions cut 4 bases from V and 5 bases from J, with 26 bases between. CDR3 length equals 18 residues. The V gene's germline CDR1 is SGHTA and CDR2 FQGNSA. Original analysis: Amplifying reference gene primers gave estimates of nucleated cell counts. Profiled with immunoSEQ multiplex PCR; TCRdb holds only in-frame clones, not every one. Clonal size and the V and J genes are those of that table, whereas D and trimming came from the DNA. The repertoire holds about 80,000 clones, with under 80% as singletons. The TCR was taken from a human donor in a cohort sampled during active COVID-19. Sequenced material: peripheral blood. V gene TRBV7-2 combines with J gene TRBJ2-5, with a possible D match to TRBD1 (6 bases). The CDR3 DNA follows: TGTGCCAGCAGCTACTCAATCCCTACAGGGATGGGCGGGGAGACCCAGTACTTC. Its translation: CASSYSIPTGMGGETQYF. The full variable domain, completed using reference TRBV7-2 and TRBJ2-5, is GAGVSQSPSNKVTEKGKDVELRCDPISGHTALYWYRQSLGQGLEFLIYFQGNSAPDKSGLPSDRFSAERTGGSVSTLTIQRTQQEDSAVYLCASSYSIPTGMGGETQYFGPGTRLLVL.